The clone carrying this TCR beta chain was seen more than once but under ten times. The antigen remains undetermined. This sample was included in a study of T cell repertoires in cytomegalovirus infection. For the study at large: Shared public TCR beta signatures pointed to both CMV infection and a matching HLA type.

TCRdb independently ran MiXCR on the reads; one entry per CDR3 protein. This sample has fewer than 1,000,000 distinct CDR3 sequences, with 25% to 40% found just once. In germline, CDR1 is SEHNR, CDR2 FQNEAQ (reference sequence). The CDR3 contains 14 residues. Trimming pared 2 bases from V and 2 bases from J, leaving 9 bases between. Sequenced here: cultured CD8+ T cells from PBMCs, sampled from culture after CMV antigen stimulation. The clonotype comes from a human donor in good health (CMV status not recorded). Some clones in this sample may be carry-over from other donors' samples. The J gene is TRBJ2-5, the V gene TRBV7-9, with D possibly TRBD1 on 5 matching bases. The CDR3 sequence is CASSLQGWQETQYF. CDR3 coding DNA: TGTGCCAGCAGCTTACAGGGTTGGCAAGAGACCCAGTACTTC.